This TCR beta chain was recovered during a study of blood T cell repertoires in COVID-19 (dated by TCRdb to about 2020). Regarding the study in general: Samples covering the acute and convalescent phases of COVID-19 were provided by collaborators in the United States, Italy and Spain. The prospective study material was composed of cDNA or gDNA derived from T cells, B-cell-depleted T cells, or PBMCs. The dataset comprised deeply sampled blood TCRbeta repertoires from subjects exposed to, actively infected with, or recovered from COVID-19. The repertoires were released in a freely available public database intended as a resource for research on the immune response to SARS-CoV-2. The samples were drawn from the first 160 participants of the ongoing ImmuneRACE study and from roughly 1,300 subjects provided by 6 global collaborators. Nearly every sample came with metadata listing a de-identified subject ID, COVID-19 status, age in years and sex. Where available, HLA class I and class II types were taken from metadata supplied by the sample provider and were not determined by assay-based typing.

Each collaborating institution followed its own protocols to collect whole blood in K2EDTA tubes. Collaborator samples were shipped for TCRbeta analysis as frozen whole blood, isolated PBMCs, or DNA extracted from either sample type. TCRbeta CDR3 regions were amplified from genomic DNA using the immunoSEQ Assay, a bias-controlled multiplex PCR. The published analysis was carried out like this. The number of nucleated cells in each sample was estimated from the amplification of reference gene primers within the assay. To quantify the absolute abundance of each unique TCRbeta CDR3 rearrangement, sequence reads were collapsed and filtered. For each sample, productive Simpson clonality was calculated as the square root of Simpson's diversity index across productive rearrangements. The immuneACCESS repertoire file appears here via TCRdb, limited to in-frame rearrangements. These files lack a portion of the clones; in checked studies, under half of the deficit traces to unresolved V genes, and the cause of the others is not known. V and J calls and clone size come straight from that table; D and trimming were deduced from the DNA. The sample yields under 200,000 clones; about 90% were counted once. The ten largest clonotypes hold 2.5% of the sample.

Overall study outcomes, separate from this receptor: The amount of clinical and demographic metadata varied by source and participant and was provided uncurated.

With respect to this clone: Its cognate antigen has yet to be identified. The input lacks base qualities; no much larger clone sits a single base away.

Spanning cysteine to phenylalanine, the CDR3 consists of 14 amino acids. Left in the record is the CDR3 DNA by itself, 42 bases read in frame from the first base. The V end gives up 2 bases and the J end 2 bases, leaving 3 bases in the junction not matched to a gene. Sequences SNHLY (CDR1) and FYNNEI (CDR2) are obtained from the germline V gene. The sample was peripheral blood. This receptor chain uses TRBV2 and TRBJ2-7; 7 bases in the junction line up with TRBD1. The receptor comes from a man aged 35 to 55 with active or convalescent COVID-19. DNA sequence: TGTGCCAGCAGTGAACGGCAGGGGGCCTACGAGCAGTACTTC. It is translated as CASSERQGAYEQYF.